This T cell receptor beta chain was observed in a study of cytomegalovirus exposure and HLA in healthy donors. V lost 1 base and J lost 3, with 10 bases in between. The germline gives CDR1 SGHVS, CDR2 FQNEAQ. The CDR3 has 14 residues. The study ran its PCR with 60 Vbeta and 13 Jbeta primers. Using immunoSEQ multiplex PCR, the repertoire was profiled, and TCRdb retains in-frame clones only, with some absent. The table records about 120,000 clones, 74% of them present only once. Of note for this clone: The antigen is undetermined.

Study results and limitations: A likely sequencing artifact accounted for one observed cluster of highly shared sequence variants. Later on, an analysis showed TCR association rates differing by HLA locus, with DRB1 the most and HLA-C the fewest. In an earlier analysis, most TCR beta V segments were productive about 90% or about 30% of the time. Later analysis suggested most CMV-associated TCR beta chains were HLA-restricted.

The rearrangement joins TRBV7-8 to TRBJ2-7; D is unclear. Sequences were obtained from PBMCs. This TCR was sampled from a human donor in good health. Written as DNA, the CDR3 is TGTGCCAGCAGCTTAGGTGGCCCGGGCTACGAGCAGTACTTC. Protein: CASSLGGPGYEQYF. The variable domain in full, completed from reference TRBV7-8 and TRBJ2-7, reads GAGVSQSPRYKVAKRGQDVALRCDPISGHVSLFWYQQALGQGPEFLTYFQNEAQLDKSGLPSDRFFAERPEGSVSTLKIQRTQQEDSAVYLCASSLGGPGYEQYFGPGTRLTVT.